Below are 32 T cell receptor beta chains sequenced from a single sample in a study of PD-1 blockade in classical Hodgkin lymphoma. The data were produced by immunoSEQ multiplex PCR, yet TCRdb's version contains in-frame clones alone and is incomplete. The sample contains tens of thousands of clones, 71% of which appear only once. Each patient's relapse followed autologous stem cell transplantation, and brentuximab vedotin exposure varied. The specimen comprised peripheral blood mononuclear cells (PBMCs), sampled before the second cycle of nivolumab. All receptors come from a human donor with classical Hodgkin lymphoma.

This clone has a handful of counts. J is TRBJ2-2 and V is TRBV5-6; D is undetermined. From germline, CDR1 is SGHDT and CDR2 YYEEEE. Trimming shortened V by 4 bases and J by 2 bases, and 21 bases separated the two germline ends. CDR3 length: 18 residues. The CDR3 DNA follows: TGTGCCAGCAGCCGTTTCCTAAACTTGGGCCCAAACACCGGGGAGCTGTTTTTT. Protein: CASSRFLNLGPNTGELFF.

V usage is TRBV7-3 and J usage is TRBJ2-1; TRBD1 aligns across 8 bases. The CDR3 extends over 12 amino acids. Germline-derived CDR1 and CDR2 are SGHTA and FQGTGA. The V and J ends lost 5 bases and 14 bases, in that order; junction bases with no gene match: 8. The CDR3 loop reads CASSLLGQGKFF. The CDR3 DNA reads TGTGCCAGCAGCCTACTAGGACAGGGAAAGTTCTTC.

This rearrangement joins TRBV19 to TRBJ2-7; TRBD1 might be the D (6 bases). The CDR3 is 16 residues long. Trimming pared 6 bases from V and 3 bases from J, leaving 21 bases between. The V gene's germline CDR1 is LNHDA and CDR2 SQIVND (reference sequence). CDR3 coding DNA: TGTGCCAGTAGCCAACGACCGGGACAACCGTTCTACGAGCAGTACTTC. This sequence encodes CASSQRPGQPFYEQYF.

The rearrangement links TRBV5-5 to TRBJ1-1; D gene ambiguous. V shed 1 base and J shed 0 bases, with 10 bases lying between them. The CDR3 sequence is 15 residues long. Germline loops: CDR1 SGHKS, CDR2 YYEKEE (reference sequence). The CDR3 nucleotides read TGTGCCAGCAGCTTGTCCGGCAGGATGAACACTGAAGCTTTCTTT. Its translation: CASSLSGRMNTEAFF.

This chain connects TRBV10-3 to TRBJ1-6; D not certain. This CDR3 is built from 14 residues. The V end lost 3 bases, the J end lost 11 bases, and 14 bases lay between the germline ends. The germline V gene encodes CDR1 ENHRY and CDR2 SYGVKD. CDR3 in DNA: TGTGCCATCAGTGATGAGATAAGTGGTCCACCCCTCCACTTT. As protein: CAISDEISGPPLHF.

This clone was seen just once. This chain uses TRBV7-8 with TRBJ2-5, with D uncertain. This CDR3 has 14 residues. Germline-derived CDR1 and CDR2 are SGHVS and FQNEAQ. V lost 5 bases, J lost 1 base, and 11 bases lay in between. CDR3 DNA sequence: TGTGCCAGCAGCCCCCAGGATTTCCAAGAGACCCAGTACTTC. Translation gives CASSPQDFQETQYF. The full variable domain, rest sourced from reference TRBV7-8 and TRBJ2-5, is GAGVSQSPRYKVAKRGQDVALRCDPISGHVSLFWYQQALGQGPEFLTYFQNEAQLDKSGLPSDRFFAERPEGSVSTLKIQRTQQEDSAVYLCASSPQDFQETQYFGPGTRLLVL.

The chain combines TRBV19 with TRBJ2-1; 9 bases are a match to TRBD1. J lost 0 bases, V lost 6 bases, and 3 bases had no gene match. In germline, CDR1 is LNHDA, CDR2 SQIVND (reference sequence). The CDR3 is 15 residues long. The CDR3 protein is CASRTGGASYNEQFF. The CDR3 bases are TGTGCCAGTAGGACAGGGGGGGCCTCCTACAATGAGCAGTTCTTC.

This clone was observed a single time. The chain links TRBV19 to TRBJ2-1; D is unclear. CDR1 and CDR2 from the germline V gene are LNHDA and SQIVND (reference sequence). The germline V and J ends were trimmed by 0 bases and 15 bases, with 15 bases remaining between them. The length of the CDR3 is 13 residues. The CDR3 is CASSIEPGAYPFF. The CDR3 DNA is TGTGCCAGTAGTATAGAGCCGGGCGCCTATCCGTTCTTC.

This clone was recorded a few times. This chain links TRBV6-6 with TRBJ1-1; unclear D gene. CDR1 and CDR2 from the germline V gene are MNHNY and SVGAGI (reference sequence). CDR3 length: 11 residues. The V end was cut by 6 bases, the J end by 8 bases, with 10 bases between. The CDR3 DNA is TGTGCCAGCAGCCAAAAAACGGAAGCTTTCTTT. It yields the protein CASSQKTEAFF.

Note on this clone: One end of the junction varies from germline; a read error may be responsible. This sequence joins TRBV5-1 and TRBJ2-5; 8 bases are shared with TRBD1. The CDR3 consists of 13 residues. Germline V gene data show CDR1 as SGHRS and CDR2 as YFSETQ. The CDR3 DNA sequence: TGCGCCAGCAGTCGGACAGGGCAAGGGACCCAGTACTTC. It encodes CASSRTGQGTQYF.

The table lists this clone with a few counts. CDR3 DNA sequence: TGTGCCAGCAGTCCAGGACAGATAGCAGATACGCAGTATTTT. This codes for CASSPGQIADTQYF. The V gene is TRBV25-1, the J gene TRBJ2-3, with D perhaps TRBD1 (6 bases). The germline V gene encodes CDR1 MGHDK and CDR2 SYGVNS. Trimming removed 5 bases from V and 4 bases from J, with 13 bases in between. The CDR3 is made up of 14 amino acids.

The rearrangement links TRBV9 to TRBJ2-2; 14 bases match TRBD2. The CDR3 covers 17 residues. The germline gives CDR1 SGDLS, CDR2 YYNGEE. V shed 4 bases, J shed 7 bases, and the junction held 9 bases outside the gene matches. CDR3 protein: CASSPGLAGGPRGELFF. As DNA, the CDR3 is TGTGCCAGCAGCCCTGGACTAGCGGGGGGTCCGCGCGGGGAGCTGTTTTTT.

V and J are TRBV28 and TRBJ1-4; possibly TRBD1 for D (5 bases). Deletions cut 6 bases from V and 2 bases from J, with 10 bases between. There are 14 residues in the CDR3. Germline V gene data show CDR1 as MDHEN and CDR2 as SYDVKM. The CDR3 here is CASREGDTNEKLFF. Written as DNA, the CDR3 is TGTGCCAGCAGAGAAGGGGATACTAATGAAAAACTGTTTTTT. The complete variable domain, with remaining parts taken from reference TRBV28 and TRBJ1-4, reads DVKVTQSSRYLVKRTGEKVFLECVQDMDHENMFWYRQDPGLGLRLIYFSYDVKMKEKGDIPEGYSVSREKKERFSLILESASTNQTSMYLCASREGDTNEKLFFGSGTQLSVL.

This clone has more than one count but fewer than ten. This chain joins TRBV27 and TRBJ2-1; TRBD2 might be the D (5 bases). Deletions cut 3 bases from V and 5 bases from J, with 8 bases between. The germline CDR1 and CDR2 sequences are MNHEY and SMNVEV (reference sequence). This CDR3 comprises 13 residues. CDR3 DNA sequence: TGTGCCAGCAGTTTGATCGGGAACAATGAGCAGTTCTTC. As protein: CASSLIGNNEQFF.

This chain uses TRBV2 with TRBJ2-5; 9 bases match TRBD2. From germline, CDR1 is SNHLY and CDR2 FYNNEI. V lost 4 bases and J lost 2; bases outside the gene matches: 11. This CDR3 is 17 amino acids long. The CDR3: CASSGGSAGGIQETQYF. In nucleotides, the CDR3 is TGTGCCAGCAGTGGCGGCTCAGCGGGGGGAATACAAGAGACCCAGTACTTC.

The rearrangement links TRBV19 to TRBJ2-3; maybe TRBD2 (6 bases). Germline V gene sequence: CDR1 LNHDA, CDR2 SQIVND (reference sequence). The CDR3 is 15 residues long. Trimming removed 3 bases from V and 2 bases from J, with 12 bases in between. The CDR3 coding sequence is TGTGCCAGTAGTATGGGACTTATATCCACAGATACGCAGTATTTT. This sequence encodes CASSMGLISTDTQYF.

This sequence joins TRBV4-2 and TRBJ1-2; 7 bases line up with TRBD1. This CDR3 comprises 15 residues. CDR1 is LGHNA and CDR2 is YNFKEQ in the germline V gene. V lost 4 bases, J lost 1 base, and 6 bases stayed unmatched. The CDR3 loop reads CASSPRTGINYGYTF. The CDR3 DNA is TGTGCCAGCAGCCCCCGGACAGGAATTAACTATGGCTACACCTTC.

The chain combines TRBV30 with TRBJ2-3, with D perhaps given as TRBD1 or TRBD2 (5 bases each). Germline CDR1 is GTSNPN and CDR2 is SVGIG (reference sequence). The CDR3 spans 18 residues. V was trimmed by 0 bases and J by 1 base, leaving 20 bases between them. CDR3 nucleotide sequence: TGTGCCTGGAGTGTATTGAGATGGGGGAGCGAGGGCACAGATACGCAGTATTTT. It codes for CAWSVLRWGSEGTDTQYF.

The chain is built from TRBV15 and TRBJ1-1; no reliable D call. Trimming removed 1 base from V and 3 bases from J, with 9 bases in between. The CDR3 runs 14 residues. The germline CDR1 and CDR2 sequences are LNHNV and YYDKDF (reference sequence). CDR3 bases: TGTGCCACCAGCAGAGGGGTTCTGGACACTGAAGCTTTCTTT. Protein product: CATSRGVLDTEAFF.

CDR3 in DNA: TGTGCCAGCAGCCCCACGGGTTACTACGAGCAGTACTTC. It encodes CASSPTGYYEQYF. The J gene is TRBJ2-7, the V gene TRBV11-2; D is uncertain. Germline lookup yields CDR1 SGHAT and CDR2 FQNNGV. Trimming cost V 5 bases and J 3 bases, with 11 bases left between them. The CDR3 is 13 amino acids.

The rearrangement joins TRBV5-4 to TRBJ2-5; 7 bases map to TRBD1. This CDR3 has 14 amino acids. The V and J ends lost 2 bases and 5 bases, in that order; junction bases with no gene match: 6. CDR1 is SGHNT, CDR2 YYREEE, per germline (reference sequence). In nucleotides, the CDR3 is TGTGCCAGCAGCTTACAGGGGTTGGGGGAGACCCAGTACTTC. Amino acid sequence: CASSLQGLGETQYF.

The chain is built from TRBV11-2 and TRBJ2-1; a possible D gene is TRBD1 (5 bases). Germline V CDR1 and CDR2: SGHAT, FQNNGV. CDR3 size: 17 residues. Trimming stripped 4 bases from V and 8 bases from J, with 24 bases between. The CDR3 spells CASSSESQGGLEDEQFF. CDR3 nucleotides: TGTGCCAGCAGCTCCGAATCCCAGGGTGGGCTTGAGGATGAGCAGTTCTTC.

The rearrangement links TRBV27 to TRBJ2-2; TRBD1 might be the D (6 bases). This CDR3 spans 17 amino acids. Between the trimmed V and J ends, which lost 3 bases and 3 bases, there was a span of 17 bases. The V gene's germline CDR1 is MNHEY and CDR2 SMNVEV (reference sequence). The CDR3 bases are TGTGCCAGCAGTTTTATGAACAGGGATAAGGACACCGGGGAGCTGTTTTTT. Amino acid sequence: CASSFMNRDKDTGELFF.

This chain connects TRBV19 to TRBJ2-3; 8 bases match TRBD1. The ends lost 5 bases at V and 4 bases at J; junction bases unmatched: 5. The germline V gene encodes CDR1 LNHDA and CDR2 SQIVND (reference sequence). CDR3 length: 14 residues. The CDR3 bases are TGTGCCAGTAGTTCAGGACAGGGCGCAGATACGCAGTATTTT. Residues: CASSSGQGADTQYF.

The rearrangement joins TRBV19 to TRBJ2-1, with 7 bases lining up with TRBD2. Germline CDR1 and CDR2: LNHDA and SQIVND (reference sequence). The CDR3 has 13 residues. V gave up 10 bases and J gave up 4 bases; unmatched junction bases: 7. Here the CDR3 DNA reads TGTGCCACTGCGGGGGAGCCTTACAATGAGCAGTTCTTC. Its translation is CATAGEPYNEQFF.

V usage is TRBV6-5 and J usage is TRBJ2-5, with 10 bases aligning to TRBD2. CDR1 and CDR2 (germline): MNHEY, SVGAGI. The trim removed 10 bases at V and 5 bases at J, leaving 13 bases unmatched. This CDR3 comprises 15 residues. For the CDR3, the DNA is TGTGCCACCACTCTAGCGGGGGATTTCGGGGAGACCCAGTACTTC. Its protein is CATTLAGDFGETQYF.

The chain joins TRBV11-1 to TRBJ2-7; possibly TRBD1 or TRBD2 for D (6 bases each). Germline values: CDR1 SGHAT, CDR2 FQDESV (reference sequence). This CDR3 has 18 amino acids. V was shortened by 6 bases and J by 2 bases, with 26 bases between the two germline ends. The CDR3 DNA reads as TGTGCCAGCAGTTGGGGGGAACCGGGACAAGGATTAACCTACGAGCAGTACTTC. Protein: CASSWGEPGQGLTYEQYF.

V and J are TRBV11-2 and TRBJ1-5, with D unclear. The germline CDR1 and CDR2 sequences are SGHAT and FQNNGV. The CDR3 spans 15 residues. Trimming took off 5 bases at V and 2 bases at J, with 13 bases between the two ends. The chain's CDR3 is CASSRPLGRNQPQHF. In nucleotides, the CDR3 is TGTGCCAGCAGCCGCCCTCTCGGTCGCAATCAGCCCCAGCATTTT.

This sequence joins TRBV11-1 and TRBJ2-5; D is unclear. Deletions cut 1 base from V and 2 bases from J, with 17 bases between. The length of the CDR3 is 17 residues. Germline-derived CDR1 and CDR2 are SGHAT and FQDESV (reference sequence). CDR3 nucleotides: TGTGCCAGCAGCTTAGATGGCGTACGAACAGAACAAGAGACCCAGTACTTC. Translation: CASSLDGVRTEQETQYF.

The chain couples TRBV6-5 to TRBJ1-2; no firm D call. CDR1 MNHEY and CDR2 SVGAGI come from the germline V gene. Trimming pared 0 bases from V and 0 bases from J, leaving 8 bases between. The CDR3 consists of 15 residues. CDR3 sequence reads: CASSYSQASNYGYTF. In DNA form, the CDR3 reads TGTGCCAGCAGTTACTCGCAAGCCTCTAACTATGGCTACACCTTC.

Here the CDR3 DNA reads TGTGCCTGGAGCGCATCTAACAGCTATGGCTACACCTTC. Its protein is CAWSASNSYGYTF. The J gene is TRBJ1-2, the V gene TRBV30, with D hard to call. This CDR3 region has 13 residues. Trimming cost V 3 bases and J 4 bases, with 12 bases left between them. CDR1 GTSNPN and CDR2 SVGIG come from the germline V gene (reference sequence).

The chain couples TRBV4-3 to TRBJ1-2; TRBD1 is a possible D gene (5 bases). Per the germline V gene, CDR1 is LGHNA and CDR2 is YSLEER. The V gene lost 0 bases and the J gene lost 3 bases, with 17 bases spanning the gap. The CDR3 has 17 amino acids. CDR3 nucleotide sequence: TGCGCCAGCAGCCAAGATCGGGGCCCAGTTCTCGACTATGGCTACACCTTC. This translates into CASSQDRGPVLDYGYTF.